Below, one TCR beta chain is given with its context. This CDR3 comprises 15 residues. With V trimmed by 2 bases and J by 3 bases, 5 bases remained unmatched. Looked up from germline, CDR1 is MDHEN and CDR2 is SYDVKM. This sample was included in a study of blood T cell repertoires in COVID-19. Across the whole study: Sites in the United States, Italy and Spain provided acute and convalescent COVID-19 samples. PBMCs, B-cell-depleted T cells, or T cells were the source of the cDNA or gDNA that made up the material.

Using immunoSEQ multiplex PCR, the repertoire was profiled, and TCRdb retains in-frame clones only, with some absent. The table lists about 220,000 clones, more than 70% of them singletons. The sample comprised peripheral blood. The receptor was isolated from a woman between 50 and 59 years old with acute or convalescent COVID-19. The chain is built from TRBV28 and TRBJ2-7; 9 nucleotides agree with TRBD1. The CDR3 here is CASSLVTGGSYEQYF. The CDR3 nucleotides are TGTGCCAGCAGTTTAGTTACAGGGGGCAGCTACGAGCAGTACTTC.